This TCR beta chain was sequenced during a study of cytomegalovirus exposure and HLA in healthy donors. The PCR ran on 60 Vbeta and 13 Jbeta primers. Assay used: immunoSEQ multiplex PCR; TCRdb lists only in-frame clones, some missing. This table holds around 200,000 clones, around two thirds found once. Comments on this clone: Other DNA sequences in this specimen translate into the identical CDR3.

The germline gives CDR1 SGHTA, CDR2 FQGNSA. The V and J ends lost 5 bases and 6 bases, in that order; junction bases with no gene match: 9. CDR3 length: 15 amino acids. Among the donors, all were healthy bone marrow donors. This TCR derives from a man in his forties in good health and CMV-seronegative. Sequencing was done on a sample of PBMCs. The rearrangement links TRBV7-2 to TRBJ2-1; 8 bases are a match to TRBD2. The CDR3 sequence: CASSPAQAGANEQFF. Written as DNA, the CDR3 is TGTGCCAGCAGCCCCGCCCAAGCGGGAGCCAATGAGCAGTTCTTC.